The following is a T cell receptor (beta chain) sequence with its context. The V and J ends lost 4 bases and 7 bases, in that order; junction bases with no gene match: 10. This CDR3 is 14 amino acids long. CDR1 and CDR2 from the germline V gene are SGHRS and YFSETQ. The data were produced by immunoSEQ multiplex PCR, yet TCRdb's version contains in-frame clones alone and is incomplete. The repertoire holds around 100,000 clones, with just under 95% as singletons. This sample is part of a study of control samples from healthy donors and cancer patients. Material: blood. This sequence originates from a human donor in good health. The donor label of this sample is uncertain. The V and J genes are TRBV5-1 and TRBJ2-7, with 8 nucleotides matching TRBD2. The CDR3 DNA reads as TGCGCCAGCAGCAACCGGGGGGGCCGAGGAGAGCAGTACTTC. Translating it yields CASSNRGGRGEQYF. The variable domain in full, with the rest retrieved from reference TRBV5-1 and TRBJ2-7, is KAGVTQTPRYLIKTRGQQVTLSCSPISGHRSVSWYQQTPGQGLQFLFEYFSETQRNKGNFPGRFSGRQFSNSRSEMNVSTLELGDSALYLCASSNRGGRGEQYFGPGTRLTVT.